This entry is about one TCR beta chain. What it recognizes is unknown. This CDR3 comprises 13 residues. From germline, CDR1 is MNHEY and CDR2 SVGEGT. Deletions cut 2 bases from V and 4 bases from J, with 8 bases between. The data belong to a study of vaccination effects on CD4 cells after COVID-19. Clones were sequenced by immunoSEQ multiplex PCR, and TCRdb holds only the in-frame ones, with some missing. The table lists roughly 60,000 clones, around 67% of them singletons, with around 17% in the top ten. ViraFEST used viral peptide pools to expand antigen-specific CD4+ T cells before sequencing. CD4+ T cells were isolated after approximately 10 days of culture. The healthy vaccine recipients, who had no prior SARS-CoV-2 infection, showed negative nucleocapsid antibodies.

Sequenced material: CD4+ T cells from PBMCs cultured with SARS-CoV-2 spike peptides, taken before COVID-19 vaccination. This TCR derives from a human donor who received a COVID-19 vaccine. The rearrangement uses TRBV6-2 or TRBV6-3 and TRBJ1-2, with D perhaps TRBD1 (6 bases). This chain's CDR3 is CASSYGGGYGYTF. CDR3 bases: TGTGCCAGCAGTTACGGAGGGGGCTATGGCTACACCTTC.